This T cell receptor beta chain comes out of a study of cytomegalovirus exposure and HLA in healthy donors. Trimming removed 2 bases at V and 7 bases at J, with 17 bases between. The CDR3 is 15 amino acids. CDR1 is MRHNA, CDR2 SNTAGT, per germline. The PCR made use of 60 Vbeta and 13 Jbeta primers. The data were produced by immunoSEQ multiplex PCR, yet TCRdb's version contains in-frame clones alone and is incomplete. The sample lists some 65,000 clones, around 80% occurring once. Sequenced material: PBMCs. The rearrangement links TRBV6-4 to TRBJ1-1; D is perhaps TRBD1 (6 bases). The TCR originated in a girl aged 10 to 17 in good health and CMV-seropositive. In DNA, the CDR3 is TGTGCCAGCAGTGACCTCGAGGGGGGGTTCTTTGAAGCTTTCTTT. It encodes CASSDLEGGFFEAFF.